These 2 T cell receptor beta chains share one sample of origin, sequenced in a study of T-cell memory formation after mild COVID-19. TCRdb re-derived calls from the 5' RACE reads in MiXCR, one entry per CDR3 protein. The sample has 150,000 to 200,000 distinct CDR3 sequences; around a fifth are singletons. The sequenced sample consisted of PBMCs or a T cell subset sorted from them (not recorded which). The receptors shown here come from an adult woman who had mild COVID-19 (a few samples of this study predate the infection). Cell type and time point are not known.

In the case of this clonotype: This likely comes from a read error, as the CDR3 has no conserved phenylalanine or tryptophan at its end. Here the CDR3 reads CASSTVGQRYGYTL. The CDR3 DNA follows: TGTGCCAGCAGCACAGTCGGACAGCGCTATGGCTACACCTTA. The rearrangement uses TRBV7-9 and TRBJ1-2; D perhaps matches TRBD1 (6 bases). The CDR3 is made up of 14 amino acids. The germline CDR1 and CDR2 sequences are SEHNR and FQNEAQ (reference sequence). Trimming pared 5 bases from V and 4 bases from J, leaving 14 bases between.

V gene TRBV12-3 or TRBV12-4 combines with J gene TRBJ2-7; 12 bases agree with TRBD2. The CDR3 has 16 amino acids. V lost 1 base, J lost 7 bases, and 8 bases stayed unmatched. In DNA, the CDR3 is TGTGCCAGCAGTTTAGGGCTAGCGGGAGGGCCGTGGGAGCAGTACTTC. Translated: CASSLGLAGGPWEQYF.